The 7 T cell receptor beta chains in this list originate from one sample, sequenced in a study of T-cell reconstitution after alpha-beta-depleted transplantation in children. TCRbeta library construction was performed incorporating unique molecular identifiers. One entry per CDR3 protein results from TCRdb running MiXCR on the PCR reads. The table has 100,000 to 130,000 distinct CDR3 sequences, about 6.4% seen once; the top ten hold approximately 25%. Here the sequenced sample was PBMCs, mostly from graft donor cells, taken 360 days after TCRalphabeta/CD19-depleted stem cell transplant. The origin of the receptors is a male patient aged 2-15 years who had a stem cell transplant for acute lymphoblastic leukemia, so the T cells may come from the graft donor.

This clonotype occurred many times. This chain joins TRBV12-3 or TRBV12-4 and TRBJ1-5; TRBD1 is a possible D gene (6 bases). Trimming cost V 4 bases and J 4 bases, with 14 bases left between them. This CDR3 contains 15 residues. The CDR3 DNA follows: TGTGCCAGCAGTTCCAAAATACAGGGAAATCAGCCCCAGCATTTT. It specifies CASSSKIQGNQPQHF.

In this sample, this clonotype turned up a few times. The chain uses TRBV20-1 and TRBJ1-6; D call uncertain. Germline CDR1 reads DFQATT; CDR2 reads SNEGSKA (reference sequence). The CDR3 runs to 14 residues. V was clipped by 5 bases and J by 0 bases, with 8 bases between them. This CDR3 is CSAPQSSYNSPLHF. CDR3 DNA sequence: TGCAGTGCTCCACAGAGCTCCTATAATTCACCCCTCCACTTT.

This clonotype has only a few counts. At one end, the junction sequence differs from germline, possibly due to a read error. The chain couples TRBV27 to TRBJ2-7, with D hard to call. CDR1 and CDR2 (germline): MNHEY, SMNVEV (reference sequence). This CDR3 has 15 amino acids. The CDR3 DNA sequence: TGTGCCAGCATTTTATCGGTGGGCTTCCCCTACGAGCAGTACTTC. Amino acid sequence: CASILSVGFPYEQYF.

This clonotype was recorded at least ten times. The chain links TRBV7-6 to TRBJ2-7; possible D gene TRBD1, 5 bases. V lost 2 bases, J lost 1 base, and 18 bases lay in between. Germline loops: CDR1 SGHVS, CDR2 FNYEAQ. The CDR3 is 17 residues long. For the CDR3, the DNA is TGTGCCAGCAGCTTATCGATTGGGGCAGGGATGTCCTACGAGCAGTACTTC. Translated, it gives CASSLSIGAGMSYEQYF.

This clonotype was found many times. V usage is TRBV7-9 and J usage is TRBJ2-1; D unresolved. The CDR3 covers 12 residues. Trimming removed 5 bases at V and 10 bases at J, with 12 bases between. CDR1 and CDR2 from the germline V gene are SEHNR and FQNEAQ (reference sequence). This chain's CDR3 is CASSPPAEEQFF. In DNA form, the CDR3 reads TGTGCCAGCAGCCCTCCGGCCGAGGAGCAGTTCTTC.

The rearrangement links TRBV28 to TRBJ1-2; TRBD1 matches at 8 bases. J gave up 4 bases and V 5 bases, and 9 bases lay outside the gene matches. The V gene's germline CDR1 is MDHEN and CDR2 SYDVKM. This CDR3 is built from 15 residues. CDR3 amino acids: CASSPNAGTGYGYTF. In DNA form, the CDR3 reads TGTGCCAGCAGTCCTAATGCCGGGACAGGCTATGGCTACACCTTC.

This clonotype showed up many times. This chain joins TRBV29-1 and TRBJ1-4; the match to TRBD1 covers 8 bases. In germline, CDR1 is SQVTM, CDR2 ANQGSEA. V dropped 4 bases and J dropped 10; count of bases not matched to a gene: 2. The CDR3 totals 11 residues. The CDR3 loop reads CSVGTGRKLFF. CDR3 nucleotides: TGCAGCGTTGGGACAGGGAGAAAACTGTTTTTT.